The 24 T cell receptor beta chains below come from one sample, sequenced in a study of blood T cell repertoires in COVID-19. Some clones are missing from TCRdb's copy, which holds only in-frame ones; the method was immunoSEQ multiplex PCR. The data contain 70,000 to 95,000 clones, around 92% of them singletons. The sample comprised peripheral blood. Source of these receptors: a woman between 55 and 75 years old with active COVID-19.

This clone was observed a single time. The rearrangement joins TRBV7-9 to TRBJ2-3; no reliable D call. Trimming removed 2 bases from V and 0 bases from J, with 12 bases in between. The CDR3 sequence is 16 residues long. The germline V gene has CDR1 SEHNR and CDR2 FQNEAQ (reference sequence). The CDR3 coding sequence is TGTGCCAGCAGCTTACTCCAGGTCCGTAGCACAGATACGCAGTATTTT. It translates to CASSLLQVRSTDTQYF.

V and J are TRBV29-1 and TRBJ1-6; TRBD1 agrees at 9 bases. Germline trimming cut 5 bases from V and 14 bases from J; bases unmatched to any gene: 7. CDR3 size: 12 residues. The V gene's germline CDR1 is SQVTM and CDR2 ANQGSEA. The CDR3 DNA reads as TGCAGCGTTCGGACAGGGGAGACCACCCTCCACTTT. It codes for CSVRTGETTLHF.

This chain connects TRBV18 to TRBJ1-6; 7 bases are shared with TRBD1. The CDR3 contains 14 residues. Losses at the gene ends were 5 bases for V and 10 bases for J; bases not matched to a gene: 8. Germline lookup yields CDR1 KGHSH and CDR2 LQKENI. The CDR3 sequence is CASSADRVGSPLHF. CDR3 nucleotides: TGTGCCAGCTCAGCCGACAGGGTAGGATCACCCCTCCACTTT.

This sequence joins TRBV5-1 and TRBJ2-1, with a weak D call TRBD2 (6 bases). Germline V CDR1 and CDR2: SGHRS, YFSETQ. V dropped 3 bases and J dropped 6 bases, with 19 bases sitting between them. The CDR3 sequence is 16 residues long. CDR3 sequence: CASSSGAGTRGNEQFF. The CDR3 bases are TGCGCCAGCAGCTCAGGTGCCGGGACTCGGGGCAATGAGCAGTTCTTC. Looking up the rest from reference TRBV5-1 and TRBJ2-1 gives the full variable domain: KAGVTQTPRYLIKTRGQQVTLSCSPISGHRSVSWYQQTPGQGLQFLFEYFSETQRNKGNFPGRFSGRQFSNSRSEMNVSTLELGDSALYLCASSSGAGTRGNEQFFGPGTRLTVL.

This chain joins TRBV6-2 or TRBV6-3 and TRBJ2-1; D may be TRBD2 (7 bases). With 5 bases removed from V and 8 bases from J, the gap between germline ends came to 16 bases. CDR3 length: 14 residues. Germline V gives CDR1 MNHEY, CDR2 SVGEGT. CDR3 in DNA: TGTGCCAGCAGTCGTCAAAGGGGGGGCTATGAGCAGTTCTTC. Translating it yields CASSRQRGGYEQFF.

Here the CDR3 reads CASSFRRPGDSPLHF. CDR3 coding DNA: TGTGCCAGCAGTTTTCGACGGCCCGGGGATTCACCCCTCCACTTT. This chain uses TRBV27 with TRBJ1-6, with no clear D. The CDR3 is made up of 15 amino acids. V lost 3 bases and J lost 8, with 14 bases in between. CDR1 is MNHEY and CDR2 is SMNVEV in the germline V gene (reference sequence).

The J gene is TRBJ1-1, the V gene TRBV5-1; TRBD1 might be the D (6 bases). The V gene's germline CDR1 is SGHRS and CDR2 YFSETQ. Trimming took off 2 bases at V and 5 bases at J, with 10 bases between the two ends. The CDR3 extends over 13 amino acids. CDR3 residues: CASSFNRVTEAFF. Here the CDR3 DNA reads TGCGCCAGCAGCTTCAACAGGGTTACTGAAGCTTTCTTT.

A single count supports this clone. This chain connects TRBV7-2 to TRBJ1-2, with D perhaps matching TRBD1 (6 bases). The germline gives CDR1 SGHTA, CDR2 FQGNSA. The CDR3 extends over 15 amino acids. The V and J ends lost 5 bases and 1 base respectively, with 14 bases between them. This CDR3 is CASSLGQIFNYGYTF. The CDR3 nucleotides are TGTGCCAGCAGCCTCGGACAGATCTTTAACTATGGCTACACCTTC.

The V gene is TRBV4-1, the J gene TRBJ2-1, with 7 positions matching TRBD2. The CDR3 is 15 amino acids. The germline gives CDR1 MGHRA, CDR2 YSYEKL. V lost 4 bases, J lost 1 base, and 4 bases stayed unmatched. The CDR3 DNA sequence: TGCGCCAGCAGCCTAGCGGGTGATTCCTACAATGAGCAGTTCTTC. Translated: CASSLAGDSYNEQFF.

The chain is built from TRBV9 and TRBJ2-1, with D unclear. The V end was cut by 4 bases, the J end by 8 bases, with 16 bases between. Germline CDR1 reads SGDLS; CDR2 reads YYNGEE. The CDR3 has 14 residues. The chain's CDR3 is CASSPTPLSHEQFF. The CDR3, as DNA: TGTGCCAGCAGCCCAACCCCACTTAGCCATGAGCAGTTCTTC. Looking up the rest from reference TRBV9 and TRBJ2-1 gives the full variable domain: DSGVTQTPKHLITATGQRVTLRCSPRSGDLSVYWYQQSLDQGLQFLIQYYNGEERAKGNILERFSAQQFPDLHSELNLSSLELGDSALYFCASSPTPLSHEQFFGPGTRLTVL.

This sequence joins TRBV5-1 and TRBJ2-7; possibly TRBD1 for D (6 bases). Trimming left V 2 bases short and J 3 bases short, with 12 bases between. Germline V gene sequence: CDR1 SGHRS, CDR2 YFSETQ. The CDR3 spans 14 residues. The CDR3 DNA follows: TGCGCCAGCAGCTTCACAGGACAGCGCTACGAGCAGTACTTC. Translation: CASSFTGQRYEQYF.

The gene calls are TRBV7-9 and TRBJ1-1; maybe TRBD1 (6 bases). Between the trimmed V and J ends, which lost 2 bases and 7 bases, there was a span of 11 bases. The CDR3 runs 13 residues. Germline assignment: CDR1 SEHNR and CDR2 FQNEAQ (reference sequence). DNA of the CDR3: TGTGCCAGCAGCTTACGACAGGCCAGTGAAGCTTTCTTT. Translated, it gives CASSLRQASEAFF.

V usage is TRBV20-1 and J usage is TRBJ1-4; 9 nucleotides match TRBD1. There are 15 residues in the CDR3. Trimming removed 3 bases from V and 2 bases from J; junction bases left unmatched: 4. Germline V gene lookup returns CDR1 DFQATT and CDR2 SNEGSKA (reference sequence). The CDR3 is CSASDGTGTNEKLFF. The CDR3 DNA is TGCAGTGCTAGTGACGGGACAGGGACTAATGAAAAACTGTTTTTT.

The chain recombines TRBV2 with TRBJ1-6; D perhaps matches TRBD1 (6 bases). V was cut by 4 bases and J by 7 bases, with 14 bases left in between. The CDR3 has 15 residues. Germline CDR1 SNHLY, CDR2 FYNNEI. The CDR3 protein is CASSGEGVGNSPLHF. DNA for the CDR3: TGTGCCAGCAGTGGGGAGGGGGTCGGGAATTCACCCCTCCACTTT. Together with reference TRBV2 and TRBJ1-6, the CDR3 gives the full variable domain: EPEVTQTPSHQVTQMGQEVILRCVPISNHLYFYWYRQILGQKVEFLVSFYNNEISEKSEIFDDQFSVERPDGSNFTLKIRSTKLEDSAMYFCASSGEGVGNSPLHFGNGTRLTVT.

This rearrangement joins TRBV5-6 to TRBJ1-3; no clear D gene. CDR1 is SGHDT and CDR2 is YYEEEE in the germline V gene. V was cut by 0 bases and J by 0 bases, with 10 bases left in between. This CDR3 contains 16 residues. For the CDR3, the DNA is TGTGCCAGCAGCTTGGATGGACTGCCCTCTGGAAACACCATATATTTT. It translates to CASSLDGLPSGNTIYF.

The chain combines TRBV4-1 with TRBJ2-7; tentative D call: TRBD1 (6 bases). Germline V CDR1 and CDR2: MGHRA, YSYEKL. V was shortened by 2 bases and J by 7 bases, with 15 bases between the two germline ends. The CDR3 extends over 14 amino acids. The CDR3, as DNA: TGCGCCAGCAGCCAACGTTCAGGGGTGGGGGAGCAGTACTTC. It codes for CASSQRSGVGEQYF.

The genes are TRBV19 and TRBJ1-4; a weak D match, TRBD1 (6 bases). This CDR3 contains 14 residues. The germline CDR1 and CDR2 sequences are LNHDA and SQIVND (reference sequence). V lost 5 bases and J lost 8, with 15 bases in between. DNA of the CDR3: TGTGCCAGTAGTCTACAGGGTCAGGACGAAAAACTGTTTTTT. The encoded protein is CASSLQGQDEKLFF.

The chain employs TRBV12-3 or TRBV12-4 and TRBJ2-7, with 7 positions matching TRBD1. The J segment lost 3 bases and the V segment lost 6 bases, leaving 2 bases of the junction unmatched. The CDR3 runs to 12 residues. The CDR3 is CASSRDSYEQYF. The DNA of the CDR3 is TGTGCCAGCAGCCGGGACAGCTACGAGCAGTACTTC.

The chain uses TRBV9 and TRBJ2-3; D perhaps matches TRBD1 (5 bases). In germline, CDR1 is SGDLS, CDR2 YYNGEE. The CDR3 is 13 residues long. V was shortened by 0 bases and J by 10 bases, with 12 bases between the two germline ends. CDR3 residues: CASSVAQGWAQYF. The CDR3 region has the DNA TGTGCCAGCAGCGTAGCTCAGGGTTGGGCGCAGTATTTT.

The CDR3 bases are TGTGCCAGCAGCGAGGCGAGGGGGCTGGCTAATGAAAAACTGTTTTTT. Amino acid sequence: CASSEARGLANEKLFF. This sequence joins TRBV7-2 and TRBJ1-4, with 7 bases lining up with TRBD1. V lost 5 bases to trimming and J lost 3 bases; unmatched junction nucleotides: 9. This CDR3 has 16 residues. Germline V gene lookup returns CDR1 SGHTA and CDR2 FQGNSA.

V and J are TRBV5-6 and TRBJ1-4; TRBD1 might be the D (6 bases). This CDR3 has 17 residues. Germline V gene lookup returns CDR1 SGHDT and CDR2 YYEEEE. Trimming shortened V by 1 base and J by 3 bases, and 16 bases separated the two germline ends. DNA of the CDR3: TGTGCCAGCAGCTTGAGGTCGGCAGGGGTGGCTAATGAAAAACTGTTTTTT. Translating it yields CASSLRSAGVANEKLFF. The whole variable domain, filled in from reference TRBV5-6 and TRBJ1-4, reads DAGVTQSPTHLIKTRGQQVTLRCSPKSGHDTVSWYQQALGQGPQFIFQYYEEEERQRGNFPDRFSGHQFPNYSSELNVNALLLGDSALYLCASSLRSAGVANEKLFFGSGTQLSVL.

The chain combines TRBV6-2 or TRBV6-3 with TRBJ1-6; no clear D. Trimming removed 4 bases from V and 5 bases from J, with 6 bases in between. The CDR3 length is 13 residues. Germline CDR1 is MNHEY and CDR2 is SVGEGT. The CDR3 DNA reads TGTGCCAGCAGTTTGAGAGATAATTCACCCCTCCACTTT. The encoded protein is CASSLRDNSPLHF.

The rearrangement links TRBV9 to TRBJ2-3; 8 bases are a match to TRBD2. V was pared by 4 bases and J by 2 bases, with 6 bases of the junction left unmatched. CDR1 is SGDLS, CDR2 YYNGEE, per germline. This CDR3 has 15 residues. The CDR3 sequence is CASSRPGGITDTQYF. CDR3 sequence (DNA): TGTGCCAGCAGCCGCCCGGGAGGGATCACAGATACGCAGTATTTT.

The chain carries TRBV18 and TRBJ1-5, with a weak D call TRBD1 (5 bases). Trimming took off 8 bases at V and 4 bases at J, with 9 bases between the two ends. This CDR3 comprises 12 residues. Germline loops: CDR1 KGHSH, CDR2 LQKENI. The DNA of the CDR3 is TGTGCCAGCGCAGCAGGGAATCAGCCCCAGCATTTT. It is translated as CASAAGNQPQHF. Full variable domain (rest looked up from reference TRBV18 and TRBJ1-5): NAGVMQNPRHLVRRRGQEARLRCSPMKGHSHVYWYRQLPEEGLKFMVYLQKENIIDESGMPKERFSAEFPKEGPSILRIQQVVRGDSAAYFCASAAGNQPQHFGDGTRLSIL.